This TCR beta chain was sequenced during a study of blood T cells in healthy people across ages. On the study more broadly: Every two T cells gave about one barcoded beta molecule via template switching. Overall study results and limits: A roughly linear age-dependent decrease characterized TCR beta diversity per million T cells.

Germline-derived CDR1 and CDR2 are DFQATT and SNEGSKA (reference sequence). Trimming cost V 0 bases and J 4 bases; bases outside gene matches: 4. CDR3 length equals 14 residues. Primed by a sample-barcoded 5' primer and a J-beta primer mix, a second PCR proceeded for roughly 6 to 12 cycles. From each sample, at least 2.5 million paired-end reads containing CDR3 were obtained. TCRdb re-analysed the 5' RACE reads in MiXCR, keeping a single row per CDR3 protein. The sample yields approximately 1.5 million distinct CDR3 sequences, approximately 39% seen once. With respect to this clonotype: Its antigen is undetermined.

The V and J genes are TRBV20-1 and TRBJ1-1; 8 bases agree with TRBD1. The clonotype comes from a young woman in good health. The sample taken for sequencing was blood. DNA of the CDR3: TGCAGTGCTAGAGAAAGACAGGGGACCACTGAAGCTTTCTTT. Protein: CSARERQGTTEAFF.